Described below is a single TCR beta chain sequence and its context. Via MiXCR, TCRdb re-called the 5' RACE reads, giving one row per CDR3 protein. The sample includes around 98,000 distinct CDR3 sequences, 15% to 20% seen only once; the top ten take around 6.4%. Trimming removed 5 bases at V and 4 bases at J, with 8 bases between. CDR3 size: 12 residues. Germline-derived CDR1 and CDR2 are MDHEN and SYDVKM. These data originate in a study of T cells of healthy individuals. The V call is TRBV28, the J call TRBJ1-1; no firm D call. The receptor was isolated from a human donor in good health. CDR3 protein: CASSGGGTEAFF. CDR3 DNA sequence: TGTGCCAGCAGTGGAGGCGGCACTGAAGCTTTCTTT. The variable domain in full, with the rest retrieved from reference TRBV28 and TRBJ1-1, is DVKVTQSSRYLVKRTGEKVFLECVQDMDHENMFWYRQDPGLGLRLIYFSYDVKMKEKGDIPEGYSVSREKKERFSLILESASTNQTSMYLCASSGGGTEAFFGQGTRLTVV.